This note documents a single T cell receptor (beta chain) sequence. Each cDNA got a UMI-containing oligo ligated at its 3' end. The first PCR ran 4 to 5 cycles with an equimolar RC1.1 and RC1.2 beta primer mix. TCRdb reprocessed the UMI-ligation and nested PCR reads with MiXCR, giving one entry per CDR3 protein. The sample shows about 53,000 distinct CDR3 sequences, over 9% of them seen only once. The sample originates from a study of quantifying T cell responses using KT2 cells. Study background: Reverse transcription used primers in the TCR alpha and beta constant regions.

Germline V lookup: CDR1 MNHEY, CDR2 SVGAGI. This CDR3 comprises 16 residues. V shed 5 bases, J shed 4 bases, and the junction held 13 bases outside the gene matches. The sample consisted of PBMCs spiked with cells of the T cell clone KT2. The sequence came from a human donor. V and J are TRBV6-5 and TRBJ1-1; 7 positions agree with TRBD1. CDR3 sequence reads: CASSVYSDRSGTEAFF. CDR3 coding DNA: TGTGCCAGCAGTGTCTATTCGGACAGGAGCGGCACTGAAGCTTTCTTT.